This T cell receptor (beta chain) was sequenced for a study of beta chain features in type 1 diabetes. General observations from the study: Cells expressing TCR highly could be over-represented by cDNA sequencing. A moderate, significant TCRB CDR3 shortening appeared in type 1 diabetes across four CD4+ subsets.

TCRB transcripts that were expressed got sequenced, as all of the isolated RNA had been reverse transcribed. Data came from immunoSEQ multiplex PCR; TCRdb stores just in-frame clones and leaves some out. The sample consists of almost 350,000 clones, 9.3% of them appearing once. As concerns this clone: Its antigen remains unidentified.

V was clipped by 3 bases and J by 2 bases, with 8 bases between them. CDR1 is LNHDA and CDR2 is SQIVND in the germline V gene (reference sequence). CDR3 length: 14 residues. This receptor was taken from a man in his thirties or forties with type 1 diabetes. This chain joins TRBV19 and TRBJ1-5; possible D gene TRBD1, 5 bases. The sample was central memory CD4+ T cells from blood. The DNA for the CDR3 is TGTGCCAGTAGTATGATGACAGGCAATCAGCCCCAGCATTTT. Protein sequence: CASSMMTGNQPQHF.